These T cell receptor beta chains were read from a single sample in a study of control samples from healthy donors and cancer patients. TCRdb's copy holds only in-frame clones and misses some; the assay was immunoSEQ multiplex PCR. The data show approximately 140,000 clones, roughly 93% seen once. The source material was blood. Receptors originate from a man younger than 35 in good health. Both conserved end residues are part of each CDR3. A D gene is named only where the DNA matches it firmly. Expanded clones get a size class; other rows say once, few or many, or leave the size out.

D	V	length	J	size	CDR3	DNA
-	TRBV5-1	12	TRBJ1-2	-	CASSLGGYGYTF	TGCGCCAGCAGCCTGGGAGGTTATGGCTACACCTTC
TRBD2	TRBV29-1	16	TRBJ2-5	-	CSVAGLAGGLQETQYF	TGCAGCGTGGCGGGACTAGCGGGGGGTCTTCAAGAGACCCAGTACTTC
-	TRBV10-3	12	TRBJ2-2	-	CAIRANTGELFF	TGTGCCATCAGGGCCAACACCGGGGAGCTGTTTTTT
TRBD2	TRBV3-1/TRBV3-2	17	TRBJ2-3	-	CASSQGIASGRGGTQYF	TGTGCCAGCAGCCAAGGCATAGCTAGCGGGAGAGGTGGTACGCAGTATTTT
-	TRBV6-6	15	TRBJ2-3	-	CASSYGALATDTQYF	TGTGCCAGCAGTTACGGGGCGTTGGCAACAGATACGCAGTATTTT
-	TRBV3-1/TRBV3-2	12	TRBJ2-7	-	CAMHCLGDEQYF	TGTGCCATGCACTGCTTGGGGGACGAGCAGTACTTC
TRBD1	TRBV19	13	TRBJ2-7	-	CASSFNTGGEQYF	TGTGCCAGTAGCTTCAACACAGGGGGCGAGCAGTACTTC
TRBD1	TRBV28	14	TRBJ2-3	-	CASGTGVHTDTQYF	TGTGCCAGCGGGACAGGGGTTCACACAGATACGCAGTATTTT
TRBD1	TRBV6-5	16	TRBJ1-1	few	CASSSPDRGIRTEAFF	TGTGCCAGCAGTTCCCCAGACAGGGGAATCCGCACTGAAGCTTTCTTT
TRBD2	TRBV6-6	16	TRBJ2-7	-	CASSTRLAGGSYEQYF	TGTGCCAGCAGTACCCGACTAGCGGGGGGATCCTACGAGCAGTACTTC
-	TRBV20-1	11	TRBJ1-3	-	CSAASGNTIYF	TGCAGTGCTGCAAGCGGAAACACCATATATTTT
-	TRBV7-2	16	TRBJ2-5	once	CASSLGVGWFQETQYF	TGTGCCAGCAGCTTAGGGGTTGGTTGGTTCCAAGAGACCCAGTACTTC
-	TRBV4-1	15	TRBJ2-7	-	CASSQDDREAYEQYF	TGCGCCAGCAGCCAAGATGACAGGGAGGCCTACGAGCAGTACTTC
-	TRBV6-2/TRBV6-3	14	TRBJ2-7	-	CASSRGGLLTEQYF	TGTGCCAGCAGCCGTGGGGGACTTCTTACGGAGCAGTACTTC
-	TRBV19	13	TRBJ1-5	-	CASRVRGNQPQHF	TGTGCCAGTAGGGTTCGGGGAAATCAGCCCCAGCATTTT
-	TRBV4-3	14	TRBJ2-1	-	CASSLLGSYNEQFF	TGCGCCAGCAGCCTCCTAGGATCCTACAATGAGCAGTTCTTC
TRBD1	TRBV9	15	TRBJ2-7	-	CASSASGDRGDEQYF	TGTGCCAGCAGCGCCAGCGGAGACAGGGGGGACGAGCAGTACTTC
TRBD1	TRBV30	15	TRBJ2-3	-	CAWSLGTASTDTQYF	TGTGCCTGGAGCCTAGGGACAGCTAGCACAGATACGCAGTATTTT
-	TRBV19	13	TRBJ1-5	-	CASSMGRNQPQHF	TGTGCCAGTAGTATGGGCAGAAATCAGCCCCAGCATTTT
-	TRBV6-5	13	TRBJ2-1	-	CASQSGGYNEQFF	TGTGCCAGCCAGTCAGGAGGGTACAATGAGCAGTTCTTC
-	TRBV6-5	15	TRBJ2-1	-	CASSRGHLFPNEQFF	TGTGCCAGCAGCCGGGGGCACCTGTTTCCCAATGAGCAGTTCTTC
TRBD1	TRBV9	16	TRBJ2-5	-	CASSVGTGTLQETQYF	TGTGCCAGCAGCGTCGGGACAGGAACCCTCCAAGAGACCCAGTACTTC
TRBD2	TRBV27	14	TRBJ2-7	-	CASRRTSGSSEQYF	TGTGCCAGCAGACGGACTAGCGGGAGTAGCGAGCAGTACTTC
TRBD1	TRBV6-5	15	TRBJ1-2	-	CASRDPGQGLYGYTF	TGTGCCAGCAGGGATCCGGGACAGGGGCTCTATGGCTACACCTTC
-	TRBV29-1	14	TRBJ1-1	-	CSVGPGDKNTEAFF	TGCAGCGTTGGTCCAGGGGACAAGAACACTGAAGCTTTCTTT
-	TRBV7-2	18	TRBJ2-3	-	CASSLHPLGGAKTDTQYF	TGTGCCAGCAGCTTACACCCGCTAGGAGGGGCGAAGACAGATACGCAGTATTTT
-	TRBV7-3	13	TRBJ1-1	-	CASSYTVNTEAFF	TGTGCCAGCAGCTATACCGTGAACACTGAAGCTTTCTTT
TRBD1	TRBV6-6	14	TRBJ1-1	once	CASSYHPGDREAFF	TGTGCCAGCAGTTACCACCCCGGGGACAGAGAAGCTTTCTTT
-	TRBV7-6	13	TRBJ2-2	-	CASTLLVGGELFF	TGTGCCAGCACCCTCCTGGTCGGAGGGGAGCTGTTTTTT
-	TRBV6-4	12	TRBJ1-1	-	CASRDGNTEAFF	TGTGCCAGCCGAGACGGGAACACTGAAGCTTTCTTT
-	TRBV5-1	16	TRBJ1-6	once	CASSLGQGGLGSPLHF	TGCGCCAGCAGCTTAGGGCAGGGAGGACTCGGTTCACCCCTCCACTTT
TRBD1	TRBV12-3/TRBV12-4	13	TRBJ1-1	-	CASSTPGGLGAFF	TGTGCCAGCAGTACCCCAGGGGGCCTCGGGGCTTTCTTT
-	TRBV5-4	18	TRBJ2-6	-	CASSLGSWTASGANVLTF	TGTGCCAGCAGCTTGGGGTCGTGGACCGCCTCTGGGGCCAACGTCCTGACTTTC
-	TRBV7-9	18	TRBJ1-1	-	CASIQRGEGIPGDTEAFF	TGTGCCAGCATCCAAAGGGGGGAGGGGATCCCTGGGGACACTGAAGCTTTCTTT
TRBD2	TRBV4-3	15	TRBJ2-4	-	CASSQDRGGRNIQYF	TGCGCCAGCAGCCAAGATCGGGGAGGGAGAAACATTCAGTACTTC